This paragraph reports one T cell receptor beta chain. What it binds is unknown. The record originates from a study of cytomegalovirus exposure and HLA in healthy donors. Notes on the study in general: Reportedly, cytomegalovirus status was diagnosed with high sensitivity and specificity. Of the V segments, some could not be distinguished, including TRBV6-2 and TRBV6-3, and were excluded. A later look showed TCR association rates differing by HLA locus, highest for DRB1 and lowest for HLA-C. While the bulk of TCR sequences proved rare, some public TCRs turned up in many donors.

60 Vbeta and 13 Jbeta primers were used in PCR. Method: immunoSEQ multiplex PCR; TCRdb's copy keeps in-frame clones and lacks some. The sample yields some 130,000 clones, roughly 80% seen once. Germline loops: CDR1 GTSNPN, CDR2 SVGIG (reference sequence). The V and J ends lost 0 bases and 9 bases respectively, with 12 bases between them. The CDR3 spans 14 residues. The specimen sequenced was PBMCs. The sequence was collected from a woman between 45 and 60 years old in good health and CMV-seropositive. V is TRBV30 and J is TRBJ1-6, with D unclear. This CDR3 reads CAWSVGSRGSPLHF. Written as DNA, the CDR3 is TGTGCCTGGAGTGTAGGGTCCCGGGGTTCACCCCTCCACTTT.